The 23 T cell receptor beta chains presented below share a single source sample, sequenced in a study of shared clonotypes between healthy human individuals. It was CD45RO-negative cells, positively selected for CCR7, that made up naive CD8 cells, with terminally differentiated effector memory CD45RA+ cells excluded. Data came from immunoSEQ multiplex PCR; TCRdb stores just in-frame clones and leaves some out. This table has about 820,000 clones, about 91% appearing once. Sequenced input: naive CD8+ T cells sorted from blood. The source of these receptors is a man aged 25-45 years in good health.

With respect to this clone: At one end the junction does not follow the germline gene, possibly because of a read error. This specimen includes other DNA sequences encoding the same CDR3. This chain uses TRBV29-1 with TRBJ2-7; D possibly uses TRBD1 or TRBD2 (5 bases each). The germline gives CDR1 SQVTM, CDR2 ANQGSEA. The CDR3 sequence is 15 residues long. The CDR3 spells CSVEEGEGRIYEQYF. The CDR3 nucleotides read TGCAGTGTTGAAGAGGGAGAGGGGCGGATTTACGAGCAGTACTTC.

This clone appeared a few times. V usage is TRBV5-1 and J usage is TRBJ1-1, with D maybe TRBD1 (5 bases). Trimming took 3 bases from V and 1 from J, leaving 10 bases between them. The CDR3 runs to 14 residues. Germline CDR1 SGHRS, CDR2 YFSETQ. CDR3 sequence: CASSWDGWNTEAFF. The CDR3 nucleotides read TGCGCCAGCAGCTGGGACGGATGGAACACTGAAGCTTTCTTT.

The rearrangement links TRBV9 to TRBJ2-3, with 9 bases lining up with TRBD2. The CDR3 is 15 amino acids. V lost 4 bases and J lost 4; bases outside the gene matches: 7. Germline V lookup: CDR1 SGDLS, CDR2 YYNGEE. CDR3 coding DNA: TGTGCCAGCAGCCGTTTAGCGGGAGAGGCAGATACGCAGTATTTT. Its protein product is CASSRLAGEADTQYF.

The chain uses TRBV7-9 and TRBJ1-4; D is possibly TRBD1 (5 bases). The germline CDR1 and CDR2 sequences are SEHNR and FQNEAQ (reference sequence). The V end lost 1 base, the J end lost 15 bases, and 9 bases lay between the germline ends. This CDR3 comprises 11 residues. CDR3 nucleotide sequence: TGTGCCAGCAGCTTAGGGGACGTGATGTTTTTT. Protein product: CASSLGDVMFF. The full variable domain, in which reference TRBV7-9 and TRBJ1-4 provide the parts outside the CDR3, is DTGVSQNPRHKITKRGQNVTFRCDPISEHNRLYWYRQTLGQGPEFLTYFQNEAQLEKSRLLSDRFSAERPKGSFSTLEIQRTEQGDSAMYLCASSLGDVMFFGSGTQLSVL.

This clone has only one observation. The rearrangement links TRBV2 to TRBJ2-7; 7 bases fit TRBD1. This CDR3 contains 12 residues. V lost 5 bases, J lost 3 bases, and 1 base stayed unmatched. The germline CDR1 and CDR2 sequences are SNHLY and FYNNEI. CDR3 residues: CASSRDSYEQYF. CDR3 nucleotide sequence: TGTGCCAGCAGTAGGGACAGCTACGAGCAGTACTTC. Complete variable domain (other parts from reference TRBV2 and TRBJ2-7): EPEVTQTPSHQVTQMGQEVILRCVPISNHLYFYWYRQILGQKVEFLVSFYNNEISEKSEIFDDQFSVERPDGSNFTLKIRSTKLEDSAMYFCASSRDSYEQYFGPGTRLTVT.

This chain's CDR3 is CASSLGYNNEQFF. The CDR3 DNA reads TGTGCCAGCAGCTTAGGATACAACAATGAGCAGTTCTTC. This chain links TRBV11-2 with TRBJ2-1; D remains ambiguous. This CDR3 comprises 13 residues. V lost 1 base, J lost 5 bases, and 6 bases lay in between. The germline gives CDR1 SGHAT, CDR2 FQNNGV.

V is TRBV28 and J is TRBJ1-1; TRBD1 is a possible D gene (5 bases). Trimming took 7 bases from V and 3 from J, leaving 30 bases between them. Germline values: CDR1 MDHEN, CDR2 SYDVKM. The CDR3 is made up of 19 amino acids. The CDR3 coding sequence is TGTGCCAGCACTGCCTCGGGGGTGTGGGTCAGCAGTCGAGACACTGAAGCTTTCTTT. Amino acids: CASTASGVWVSSRDTEAFF.

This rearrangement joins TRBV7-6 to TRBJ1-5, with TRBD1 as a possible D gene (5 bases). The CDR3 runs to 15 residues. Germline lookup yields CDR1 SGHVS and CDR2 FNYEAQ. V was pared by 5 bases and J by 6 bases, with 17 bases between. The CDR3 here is CASSPGTLVGQPQHF. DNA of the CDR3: TGTGCCAGCAGCCCGGGGACTCTCGTAGGTCAGCCCCAGCATTTT.

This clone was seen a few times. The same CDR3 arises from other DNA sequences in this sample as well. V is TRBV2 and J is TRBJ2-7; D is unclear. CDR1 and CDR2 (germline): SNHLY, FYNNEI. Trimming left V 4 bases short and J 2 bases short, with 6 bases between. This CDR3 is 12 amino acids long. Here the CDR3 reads CASSARPYEQYF. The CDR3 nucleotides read TGTGCCAGCAGTGCGAGACCCTACGAGCAGTACTTC.

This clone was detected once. CDR3 loop: CASSQSQFSGSSYEQYF. Here the CDR3 DNA reads TGTGCCAGCAGTCAGTCCCAATTTAGCGGGAGTAGCTACGAGCAGTACTTC. The V and J genes are TRBV2 and TRBJ2-7; 9 bases align to TRBD2. Germline loops: CDR1 SNHLY, CDR2 FYNNEI. The CDR3 consists of 17 residues. V was clipped by 5 bases and J by 3 bases; unmatched bases: 14.

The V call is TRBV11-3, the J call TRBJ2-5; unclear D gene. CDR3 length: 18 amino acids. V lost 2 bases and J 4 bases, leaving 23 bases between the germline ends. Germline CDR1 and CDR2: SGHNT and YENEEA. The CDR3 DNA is TGTGCCAGCAGCTTAATGGTTTGTATTTTGTTTTTGTTAGAGACCCAGTACTTC. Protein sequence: CASSLMVCILFLLETQYF.

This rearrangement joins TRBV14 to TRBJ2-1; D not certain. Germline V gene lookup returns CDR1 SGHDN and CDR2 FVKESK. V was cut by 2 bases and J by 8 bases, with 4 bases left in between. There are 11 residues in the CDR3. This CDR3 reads CASSQRHEQFF. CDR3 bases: TGTGCCAGCAGCCAAAGACATGAGCAGTTCTTC.

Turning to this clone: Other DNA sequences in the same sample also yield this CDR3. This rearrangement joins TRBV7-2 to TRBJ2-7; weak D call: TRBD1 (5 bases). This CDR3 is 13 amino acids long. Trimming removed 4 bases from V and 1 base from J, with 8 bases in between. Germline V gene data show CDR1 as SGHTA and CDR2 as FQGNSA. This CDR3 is CASSSPGSYEQYF. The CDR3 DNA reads TGTGCCAGCAGCTCCCCAGGGTCCTACGAGCAGTACTTC.

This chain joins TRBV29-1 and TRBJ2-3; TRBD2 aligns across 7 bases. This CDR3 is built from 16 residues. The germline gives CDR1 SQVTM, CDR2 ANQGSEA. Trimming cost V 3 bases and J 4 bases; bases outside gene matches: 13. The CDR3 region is CSVDEGGPENADTQYF. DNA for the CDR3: TGCAGCGTTGACGAGGGAGGGCCGGAGAATGCAGATACGCAGTATTTT.

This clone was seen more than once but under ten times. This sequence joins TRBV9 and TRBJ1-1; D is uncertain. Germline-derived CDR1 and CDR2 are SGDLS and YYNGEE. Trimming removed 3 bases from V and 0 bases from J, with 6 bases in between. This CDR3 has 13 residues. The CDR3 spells CASSDSMNTEAFF. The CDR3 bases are TGTGCCAGCAGCGACAGCATGAACACTGAAGCTTTCTTT.

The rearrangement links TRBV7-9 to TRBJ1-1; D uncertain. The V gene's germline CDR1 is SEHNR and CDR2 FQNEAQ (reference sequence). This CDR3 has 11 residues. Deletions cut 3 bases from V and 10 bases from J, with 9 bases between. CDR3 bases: TGTGCCAGCAGCTTCATTTCGGGAGCTTTCTTT. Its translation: CASSFISGAFF.

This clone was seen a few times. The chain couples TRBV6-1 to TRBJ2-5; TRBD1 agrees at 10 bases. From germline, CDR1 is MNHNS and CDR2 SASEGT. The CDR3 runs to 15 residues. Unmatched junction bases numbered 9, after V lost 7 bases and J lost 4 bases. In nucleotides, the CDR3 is TGTGCCAGCACCATAGGGACAGGGGAGGTAGAGACCCAGTACTTC. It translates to CASTIGTGEVETQYF.

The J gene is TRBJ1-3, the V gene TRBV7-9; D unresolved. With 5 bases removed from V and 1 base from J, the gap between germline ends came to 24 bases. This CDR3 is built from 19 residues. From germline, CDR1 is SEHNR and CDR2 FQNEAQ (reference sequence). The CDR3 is CASSAVPIPSSFSGNTIYF. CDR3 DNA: TGTGCCAGCAGCGCCGTACCAATCCCCTCGTCTTTTTCTGGAAACACCATATATTTT.

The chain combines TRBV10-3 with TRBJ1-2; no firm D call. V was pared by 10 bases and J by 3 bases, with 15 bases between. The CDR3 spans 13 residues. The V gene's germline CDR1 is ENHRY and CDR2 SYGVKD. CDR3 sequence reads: CATLKAFDYGYTF. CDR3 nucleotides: TGTGCCACCCTGAAGGCATTTGACTATGGCTACACCTTC.

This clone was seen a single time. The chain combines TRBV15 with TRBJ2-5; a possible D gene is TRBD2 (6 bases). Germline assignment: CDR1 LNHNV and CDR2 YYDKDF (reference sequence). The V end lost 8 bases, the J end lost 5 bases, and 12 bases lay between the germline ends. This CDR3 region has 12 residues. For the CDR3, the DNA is TGTGCCACCCGGGGGTGGGGGGAGACCCAGTACTTC. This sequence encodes CATRGWGETQYF. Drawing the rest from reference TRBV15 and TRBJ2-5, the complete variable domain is DAMVIQNPRYQVTQFGKPVTLSCSQTLNHNVMYWYQQKSSQAPKLLFHYYDKDFNNEADTPDNFQSRRPNTSFCFLDIRSPGLGDTAMYLCATRGWGETQYFGPGTRLLVL.

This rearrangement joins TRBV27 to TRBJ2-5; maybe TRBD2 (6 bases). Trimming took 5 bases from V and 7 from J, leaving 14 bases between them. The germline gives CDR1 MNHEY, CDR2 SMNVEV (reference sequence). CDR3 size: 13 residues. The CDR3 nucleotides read TGTGCCAGCAGTCCTTCAAGGCGGGGGACCCAGTACTTC. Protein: CASSPSRRGTQYF.

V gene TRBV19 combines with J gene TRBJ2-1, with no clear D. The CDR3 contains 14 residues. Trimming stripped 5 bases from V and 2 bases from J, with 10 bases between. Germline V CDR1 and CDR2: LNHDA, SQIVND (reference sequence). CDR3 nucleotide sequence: TGTGCCAGTAGTTCAGACGGAGCCTACAATGAGCAGTTCTTC. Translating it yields CASSSDGAYNEQFF.

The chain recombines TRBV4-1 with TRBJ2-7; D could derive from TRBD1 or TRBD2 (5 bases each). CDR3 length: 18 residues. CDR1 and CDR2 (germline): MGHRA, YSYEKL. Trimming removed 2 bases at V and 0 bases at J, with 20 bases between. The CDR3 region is CASSQKGTTPGSSYEQYF. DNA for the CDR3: TGCGCCAGCAGCCAAAAAGGAACCACACCAGGGAGCTCCTACGAGCAGTACTTC.